The T cell receptor beta chain described here comes from a study of blood T cell repertoires in COVID-19 (dated by TCRdb to 2018 to 2021). With respect to the entire study: Samples covering the acute and convalescent phases of COVID-19 were provided by collaborators in the United States, Italy and Spain. Samples were obtained from the ongoing ImmuneRACE study (first 160 participants) and from 1,254 subjects provided by 6 global collaborators. The sample metadata nearly always contained a de-identified subject ID, COVID-19 status, age in years and sex. A freely available public database, intended as a resource for researchers studying the immune response to SARS-CoV-2, is where the repertoires were released. Subjects who had been exposed to COVID-19, were actively infected with it, or had recovered from it provided the deeply sampled blood TCRbeta repertoires that made up the dataset. The prospective study material was composed of cDNA or gDNA derived from T cells, B-cell-depleted T cells, or PBMCs. HLA class I and class II types, where available, came from metadata supplied by the sample provider rather than from assay-based typing.

On the study overall, not on this receptor specifically: The quantity of clinical and demographic metadata differed by source and by participant and was supplied without curation.

Each collaborating institution followed its own protocols to collect whole blood in K2EDTA tubes. For TCRbeta analysis, collaborators shipped samples as frozen whole blood, isolated PBMCs, or DNA extracted from either of those sample types. The immunoSEQ Assay, a bias-controlled multiplex PCR, was used to amplify TCRbeta CDR3 regions from genomic DNA. As for the authors' bioinformatics: Nucleated cell counts per sample were estimated from amplification of reference gene primers within the assay. Sequence reads were collapsed and filtered to measure the absolute abundance of every unique TCRbeta CDR3 rearrangement. For each sample, productive Simpson clonality was calculated as the square root of Simpson's diversity index over productive rearrangements. This immuneACCESS table, as held by TCRdb, lists in-frame sequences with V and J called but not all clones. Of the missing ones, under half trace to an unresolved V gene in checked studies; the others have no known cause. V and J calls and clone size are given by that table; D and trimming were obtained from the DNA. Recorded for this sample are about 70,000 clones; 79% of them occurred a single time. The ten largest clonotypes hold roughly 6.5% of the sample.

This clone came up once. The clone's antigen remains unknown. No much larger clone exists at a distance of one base, and base qualities are not known. From a lookup of the germline V gene, CDR1 and CDR2 are SGHRS and YFSETQ. The junction shows trimming of 4 bases on V and 8 bases on J, and the gene matches do not reach 17 bases of it. Counted from cysteine to phenylalanine, this CDR3 has 16 amino acids. The only DNA kept is the CDR3, 48 bases in frame from the first base. The receptor was derived from a woman between 55 and 75 years old with acute or convalescent COVID-19. Sequencing input: peripheral blood. The chain was built from TRBV5-1 and TRBJ1-2; 7 of the junction bases match TRBD1. The DNA sequence is TGCGCCAGCAGCGGGGGGCCGGGACAGACCGAAGGGGGCTACACCTTC. It is translated as CASSGGPGQTEGGYTF.